This TCR beta chain originates from a study of OX40 agonist ivuxolimab in advanced cancers. Overall study findings and caveats: Averaging showed that CD8+ T cells had more expanded clones than CD4+ did.

On this clone itself: Its antigen is as yet unknown.

Clones were read by immunoSEQ multiplex PCR, and TCRdb kept only the in-frame ones, dropping some. Of over 15,000 clones in the sample, approximately 78% were seen once. This CDR3 is built from 14 residues. V was trimmed by 1 base and J by 5 bases, leaving 8 bases between them. Germline V gene data show CDR1 as SNHLY and CDR2 as FYNNEI. The input for sequencing was CD4+ or CD8+ T cells sorted from blood, taken in a trial of the OX40 agonist ivuxolimab. The TCR comes from an adult with an advanced solid tumor such as melanoma, head and neck, liver or kidney cancer. The chain links TRBV2 to TRBJ2-2; D is ambiguous. The CDR3 DNA follows: TGTGCCAGCAGTGAAGGATTGGAAACCGGGGAGCTGTTTTTT. Translation gives CASSEGLETGELFF.